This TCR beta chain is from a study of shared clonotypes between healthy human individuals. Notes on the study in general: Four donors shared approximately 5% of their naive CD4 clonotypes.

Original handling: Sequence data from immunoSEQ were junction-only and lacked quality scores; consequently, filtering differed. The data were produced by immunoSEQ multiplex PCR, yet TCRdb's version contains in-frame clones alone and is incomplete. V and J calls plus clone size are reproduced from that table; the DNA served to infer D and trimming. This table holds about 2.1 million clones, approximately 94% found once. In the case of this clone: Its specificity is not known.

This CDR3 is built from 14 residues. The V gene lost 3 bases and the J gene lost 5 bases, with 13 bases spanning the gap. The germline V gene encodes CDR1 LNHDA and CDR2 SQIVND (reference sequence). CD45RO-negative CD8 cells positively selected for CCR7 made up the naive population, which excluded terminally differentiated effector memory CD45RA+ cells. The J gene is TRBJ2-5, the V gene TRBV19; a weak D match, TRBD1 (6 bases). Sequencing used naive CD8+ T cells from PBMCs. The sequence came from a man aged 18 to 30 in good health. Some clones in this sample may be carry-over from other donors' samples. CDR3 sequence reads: CASSIRAGVETQYF. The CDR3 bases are TGTGCCAGTAGTATCCGGGCAGGGGTGGAGACCCAGTACTTC. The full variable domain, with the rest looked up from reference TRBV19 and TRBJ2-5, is DGGITQSPKYLFRKEGQNVTLSCEQNLNHDAMYWYRQDPGQGLRLIYYSQIVNDFQKGDIAEGYSVSREKKESFPLTVTSAQKNPTAFYLCASSIRAGVETQYFGPGTRLLVL.